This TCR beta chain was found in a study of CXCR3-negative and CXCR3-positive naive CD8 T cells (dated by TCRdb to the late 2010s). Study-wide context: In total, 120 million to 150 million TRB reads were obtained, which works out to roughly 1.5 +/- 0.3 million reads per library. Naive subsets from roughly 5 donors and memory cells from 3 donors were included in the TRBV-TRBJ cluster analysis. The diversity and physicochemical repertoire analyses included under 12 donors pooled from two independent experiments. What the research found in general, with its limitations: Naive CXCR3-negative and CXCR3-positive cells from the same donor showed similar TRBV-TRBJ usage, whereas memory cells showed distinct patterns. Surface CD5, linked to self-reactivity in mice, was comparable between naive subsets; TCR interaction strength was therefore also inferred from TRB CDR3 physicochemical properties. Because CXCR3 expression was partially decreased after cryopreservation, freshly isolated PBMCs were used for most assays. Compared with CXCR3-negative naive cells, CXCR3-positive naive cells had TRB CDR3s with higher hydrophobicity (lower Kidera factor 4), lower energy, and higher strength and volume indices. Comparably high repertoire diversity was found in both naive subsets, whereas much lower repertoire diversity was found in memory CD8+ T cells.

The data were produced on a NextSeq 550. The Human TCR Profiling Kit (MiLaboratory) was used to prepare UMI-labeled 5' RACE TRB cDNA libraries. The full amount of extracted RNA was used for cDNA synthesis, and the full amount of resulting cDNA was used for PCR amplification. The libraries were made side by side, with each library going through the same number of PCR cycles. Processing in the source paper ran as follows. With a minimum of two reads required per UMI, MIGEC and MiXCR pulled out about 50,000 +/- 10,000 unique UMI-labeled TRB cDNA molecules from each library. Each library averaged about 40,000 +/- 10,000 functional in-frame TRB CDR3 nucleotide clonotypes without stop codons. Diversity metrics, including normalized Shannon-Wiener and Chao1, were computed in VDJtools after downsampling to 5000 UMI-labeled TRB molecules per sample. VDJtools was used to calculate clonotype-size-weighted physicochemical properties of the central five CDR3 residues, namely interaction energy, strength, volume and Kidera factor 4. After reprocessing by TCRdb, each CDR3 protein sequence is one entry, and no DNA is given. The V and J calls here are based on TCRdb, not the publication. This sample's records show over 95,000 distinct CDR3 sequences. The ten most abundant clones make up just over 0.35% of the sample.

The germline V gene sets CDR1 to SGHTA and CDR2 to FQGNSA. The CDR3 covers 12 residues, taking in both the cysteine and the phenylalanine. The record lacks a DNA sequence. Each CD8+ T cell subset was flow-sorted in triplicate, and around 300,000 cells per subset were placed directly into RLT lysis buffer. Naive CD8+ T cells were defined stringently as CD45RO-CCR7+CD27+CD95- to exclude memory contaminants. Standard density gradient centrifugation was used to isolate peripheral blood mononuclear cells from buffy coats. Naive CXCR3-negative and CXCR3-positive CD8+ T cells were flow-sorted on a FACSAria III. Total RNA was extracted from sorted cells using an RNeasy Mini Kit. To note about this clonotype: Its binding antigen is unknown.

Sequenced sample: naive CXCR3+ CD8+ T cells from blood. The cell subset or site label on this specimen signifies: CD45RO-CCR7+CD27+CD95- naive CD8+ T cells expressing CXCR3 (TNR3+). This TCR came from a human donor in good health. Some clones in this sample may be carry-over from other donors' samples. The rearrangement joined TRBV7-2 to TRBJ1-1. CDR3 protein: CASSLIYTEAFF.